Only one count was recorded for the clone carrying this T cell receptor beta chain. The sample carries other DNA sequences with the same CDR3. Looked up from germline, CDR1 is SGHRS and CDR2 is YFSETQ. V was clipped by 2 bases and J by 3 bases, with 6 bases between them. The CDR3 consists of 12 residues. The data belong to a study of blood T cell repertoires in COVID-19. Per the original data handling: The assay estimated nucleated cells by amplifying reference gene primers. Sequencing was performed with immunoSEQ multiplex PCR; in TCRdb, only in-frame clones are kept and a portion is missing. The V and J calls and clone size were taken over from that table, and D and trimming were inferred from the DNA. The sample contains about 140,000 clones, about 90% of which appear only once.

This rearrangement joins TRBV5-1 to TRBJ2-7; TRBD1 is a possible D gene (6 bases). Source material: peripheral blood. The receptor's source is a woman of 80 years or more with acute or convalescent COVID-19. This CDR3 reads CASSLQGYEQYF. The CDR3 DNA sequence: TGCGCCAGCAGCTTACAGGGCTACGAGCAGTACTTC.